A single sample is the source of the 9 T cell receptor beta chains below, sequenced in a study of T cell repertoires in cytomegalovirus infection. For these TCRs, the target antigens are not known. MiXCR was run by TCRdb on the reads, yielding one entry per CDR3 protein. The sample has fewer than 650,000 distinct CDR3 sequences; about 40% are singletons. The sequencing used cultured PBMCs, collected from culture after CMV antigen stimulation. All receptors come from a human donor in good health (CMV status not recorded). Some clones in this sample may be carry-over from other donors' samples.

In its sample, this clonotype was seen once. The V gene is TRBV5-6, the J gene TRBJ1-6; TRBD1 agrees at 7 bases. The CDR3 contains 16 residues. CDR1 is SGHDT, CDR2 YYEEEE, per germline. With 2 bases clipped from V and 7 bases from J, the junction kept 9 bases outside the gene matches. The chain's CDR3 is CASSFDREAANSPLHF. The DNA of the CDR3 is TGTGCCAGCAGCTTCGACAGGGAGGCCGCCAATTCACCCCTCCACTTT. The entire variable domain, with the rest obtained from reference TRBV5-6 and TRBJ1-6, is as follows: DAGVTQSPTHLIKTRGQQVTLRCSPKSGHDTVSWYQQALGQGPQFIFQYYEEEERQRGNFPDRFSGHQFPNYSSELNVNALLLGDSALYLCASSFDREAANSPLHFGNGTRLTVT.

The rearrangement links TRBV5-4 to TRBJ2-1, with D possibly being TRBD2 (6 bases). The germline V and J ends were trimmed by 4 bases and 2 bases, with 13 bases remaining between them. This CDR3 comprises 15 residues. Per germline, CDR1 SGHNT and CDR2 YYREEE (reference sequence). CDR3 DNA: TGTGCCAGCAGCCCGCAACTAGCTGCCTACAATGAGCAGTTCTTC. Translating it yields CASSPQLAAYNEQFF. Full variable domain (rest looked up from reference TRBV5-4 and TRBJ2-1): ETGVTQSPTHLIKTRGQQVTLRCSSQSGHNTVSWYQQALGQGPQFIFQYYREEENGRGNFPPRFSGLQFPNYSSELNVNALELDDSALYLCASSPQLAAYNEQFFGPGTRLTVL.

A note on this clonotype: Germline and junction disagree at one end, which may indicate a read error. The V and J genes are TRBV6-6 and TRBJ2-3; no clear D. Germline CDR1 is MNHNY and CDR2 is SVGAGI (reference sequence). The CDR3 consists of 15 residues. CDR3 in DNA: TGTGCCTGCAGTCATCTAGTAACCGCCACAGATACGCAGTATTTT. It yields the protein CACSHLVTATDTQYF.

The rearrangement uses TRBV4-1 and TRBJ2-3, with TRBD2 as a possible D gene (5 bases). This CDR3 region has 14 residues. Trimming removed 6 bases from V and 5 bases from J, with 15 bases in between. Germline CDR1 reads MGHRA; CDR2 reads YSYEKL. The CDR3 region has the DNA TGCGCCAGCAGACGACTATACGGCAGAGATACGCAGTATTTT. Its protein product is CASRRLYGRDTQYF.

The V gene is TRBV10-3, the J gene TRBJ2-4; D is uncertain. CDR1 is ENHRY and CDR2 is SYGVKD in the germline V gene. Trimming pared 10 bases from V and 1 base from J, leaving 11 bases between. There are 13 residues in the CDR3. CDR3 bases: TGTGCCAGCCGTGGTGGGGCCAAAAACATTCAGTACTTC. Its translation: CASRGGAKNIQYF.

V gene TRBV19 combines with J gene TRBJ1-2; D possibly corresponds to TRBD1 (5 bases). The V gene lost 10 bases and the J gene lost 3 bases, with 15 bases spanning the gap. The CDR3 loop spans 13 amino acids. Per the germline V gene, CDR1 is LNHDA and CDR2 is SQIVND (reference sequence). The CDR3 DNA reads TGTGCCACTTCAGAGCGGGACGACTATGGCTACACCTTC. This sequence encodes CATSERDDYGYTF.

The chain combines TRBV15 with TRBJ1-2; D is perhaps TRBD1 (5 bases). Germline CDR1 and CDR2: LNHNV and YYDKDF (reference sequence). V shed 1 base and J shed 4 bases, with 10 bases lying between them. The CDR3 runs 14 residues. CDR3 DNA: TGTGCCACCAGCAGAGCCGGGACGCTCTATGGCTACACCTTC. Protein: CATSRAGTLYGYTF.

The table lists this clonotype with a few counts. The V gene is TRBV7-8, the J gene TRBJ2-5; D perhaps matches TRBD2 (6 bases). With 4 bases removed from V and 5 bases from J, the gap between germline ends came to 20 bases. The CDR3 consists of 16 residues. Looked up from germline, CDR1 is SGHVS and CDR2 is FQNEAQ. The CDR3: CASSSTWVGSGETQYF. CDR3 nucleotide sequence: TGTGCCAGCAGCTCCACGTGGGTCGGTAGCGGTGAGACCCAGTACTTC.

V is TRBV7-2 and J is TRBJ2-7; TRBD2 is a possible D gene (5 bases). The CDR3 loop spans 16 amino acids. Germline-derived CDR1 and CDR2 are SGHTA and FQGNSA. The V end lost 1 base, the J end lost 2 bases, and 15 bases lay between the germline ends. The CDR3 DNA follows: TGTGCCAGCAGCTTAGATTCCGGACTCTCCCCCTACGAGCAGTACTTC. It specifies CASSLDSGLSPYEQYF.